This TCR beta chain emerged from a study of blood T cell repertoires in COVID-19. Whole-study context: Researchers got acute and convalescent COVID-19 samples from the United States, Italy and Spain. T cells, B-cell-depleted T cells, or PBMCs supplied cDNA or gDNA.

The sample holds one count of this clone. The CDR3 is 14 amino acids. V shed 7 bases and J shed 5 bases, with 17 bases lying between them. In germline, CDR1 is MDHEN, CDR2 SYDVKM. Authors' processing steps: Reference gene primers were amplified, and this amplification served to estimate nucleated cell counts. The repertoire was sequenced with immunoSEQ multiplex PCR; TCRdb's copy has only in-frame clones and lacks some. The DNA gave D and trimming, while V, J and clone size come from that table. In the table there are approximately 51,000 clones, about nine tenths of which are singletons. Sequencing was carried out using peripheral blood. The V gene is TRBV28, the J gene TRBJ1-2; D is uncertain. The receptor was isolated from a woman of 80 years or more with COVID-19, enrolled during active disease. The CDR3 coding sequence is TGTGCCAGCACCACTGCGAGTCTTCCTTATGGCTACACCTTC. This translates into CASTTASLPYGYTF.